The clone carrying this T cell receptor beta chain has a handful of counts. As yet, its antigen is unknown. These data are taken from a study of cytomegalovirus exposure and HLA in healthy donors. Germline assignment: CDR1 ENHRY and CDR2 SYGVKD. CDR3 length: 12 residues. The V end lost 3 bases, the J end lost 5 bases, and 5 bases lay between the germline ends. TCRdb's table, derived via immunoSEQ multiplex PCR, lists solely in-frame clones and lacks some. This table holds roughly 350,000 clones, around 86% found once. Study-wide results and limits: One later analysis, an examination of the 120 or so validation repertoires, found that first-cohort TCR clusters tended to co-occur in them.

The sequence came from a woman under 30 in good health and CMV-seronegative. The sample was PBMCs. V and J are TRBV10-3 and TRBJ2-1; D is possibly TRBD1 (5 bases). The CDR3 spells CAISDRDNEQFF. The CDR3 nucleotides read TGTGCCATCAGTGACAGGGACAATGAGCAGTTCTTC.